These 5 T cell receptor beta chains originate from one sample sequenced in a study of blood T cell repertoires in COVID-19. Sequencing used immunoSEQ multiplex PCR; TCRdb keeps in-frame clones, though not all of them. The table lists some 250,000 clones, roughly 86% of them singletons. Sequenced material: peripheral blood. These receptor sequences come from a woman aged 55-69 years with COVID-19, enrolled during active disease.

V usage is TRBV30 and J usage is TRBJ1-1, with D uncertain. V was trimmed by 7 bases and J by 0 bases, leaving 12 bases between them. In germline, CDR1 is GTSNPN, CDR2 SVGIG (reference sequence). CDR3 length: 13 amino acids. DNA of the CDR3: TGTGCCTATCGTAGAGAAATGAACACTGAAGCTTTCTTT. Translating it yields CAYRREMNTEAFF.

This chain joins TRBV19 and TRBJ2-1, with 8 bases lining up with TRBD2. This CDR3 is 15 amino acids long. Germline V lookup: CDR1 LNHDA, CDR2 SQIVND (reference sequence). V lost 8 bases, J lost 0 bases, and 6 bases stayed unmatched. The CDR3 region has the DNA TGTGCCAGTGAACTAGCGGCTAGCTCCTACAATGAGCAGTTCTTC. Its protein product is CASELAASSYNEQFF.

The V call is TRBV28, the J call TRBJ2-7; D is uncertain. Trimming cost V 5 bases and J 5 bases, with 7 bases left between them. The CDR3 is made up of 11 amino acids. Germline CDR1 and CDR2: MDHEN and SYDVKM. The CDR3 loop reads CASSVRDEQYF. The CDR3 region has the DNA TGTGCCAGCAGTGTCCGCGACGAGCAGTACTTC.

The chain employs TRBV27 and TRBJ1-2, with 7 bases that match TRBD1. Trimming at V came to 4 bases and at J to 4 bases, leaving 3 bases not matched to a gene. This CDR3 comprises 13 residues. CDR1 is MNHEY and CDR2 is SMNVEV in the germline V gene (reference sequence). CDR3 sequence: CASSSHRGYGYTF. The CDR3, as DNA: TGTGCCAGCAGTTCGCACAGGGGCTATGGCTACACCTTC.

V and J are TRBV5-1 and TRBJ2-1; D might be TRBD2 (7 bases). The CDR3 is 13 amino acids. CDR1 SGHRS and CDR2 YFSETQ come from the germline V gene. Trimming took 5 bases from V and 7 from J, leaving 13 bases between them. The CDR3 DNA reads TGCGCCAGCAGTTCCGGGGGGCTGAATGAGCAGTTCTTC. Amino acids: CASSSGGLNEQFF.